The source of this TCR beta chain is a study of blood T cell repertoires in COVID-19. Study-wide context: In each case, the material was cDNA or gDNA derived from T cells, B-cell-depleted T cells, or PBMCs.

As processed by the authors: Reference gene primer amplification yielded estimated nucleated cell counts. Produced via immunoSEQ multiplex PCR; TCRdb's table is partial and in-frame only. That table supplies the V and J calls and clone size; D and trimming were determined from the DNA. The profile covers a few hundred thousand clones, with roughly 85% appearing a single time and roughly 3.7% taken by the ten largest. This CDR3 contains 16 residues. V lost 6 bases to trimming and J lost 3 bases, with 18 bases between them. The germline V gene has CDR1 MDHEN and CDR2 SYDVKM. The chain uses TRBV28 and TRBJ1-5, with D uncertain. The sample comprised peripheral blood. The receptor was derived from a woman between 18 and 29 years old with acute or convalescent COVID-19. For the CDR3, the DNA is TGTGCCAGCAGCCGAGGACTGGAGACATACAATCAGCCCCAGCATTTT. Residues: CASSRGLETYNQPQHF.